This T cell receptor (beta chain) was profiled in a study of radiation and T cells in renal cell carcinoma. The treatment denotes: 15 Gy SBRT to primary tumor, nephrectomy 4 weeks later. Nephrectomy followed 15 Gy stereotactic body radiation by 4 weeks. This renal cell carcinoma was of the clear cell type. Whole-study results and caveats: Compared with controls, irradiated tumors showed greater TCR clonality.

As to this clone: The antigen remains undetermined.

Measured with immunoSEQ multiplex PCR; TCRdb has only the in-frame clones, and not every one. Here the sample spans 15,000 or so clones, approximately 49% being singletons. The germline CDR1 and CDR2 sequences are SGDLS and YYNGEE. This CDR3 comprises 13 residues. The junction had 3 bases not matched to a gene; V was cut back by 4 bases and J by 6 bases. This receptor was obtained from an older woman with renal cell carcinoma. The chain has TRBV9 and TRBJ2-1, with 8 bases that match TRBD2. The sample here was tumor tissue, taken from a patient whose treatment included radiotherapy and nephrectomy. The CDR3 reads CASSTGTSNEQFF. As DNA, the CDR3 is TGTGCCAGCAGCACCGGGACTAGCAATGAGCAGTTCTTC.